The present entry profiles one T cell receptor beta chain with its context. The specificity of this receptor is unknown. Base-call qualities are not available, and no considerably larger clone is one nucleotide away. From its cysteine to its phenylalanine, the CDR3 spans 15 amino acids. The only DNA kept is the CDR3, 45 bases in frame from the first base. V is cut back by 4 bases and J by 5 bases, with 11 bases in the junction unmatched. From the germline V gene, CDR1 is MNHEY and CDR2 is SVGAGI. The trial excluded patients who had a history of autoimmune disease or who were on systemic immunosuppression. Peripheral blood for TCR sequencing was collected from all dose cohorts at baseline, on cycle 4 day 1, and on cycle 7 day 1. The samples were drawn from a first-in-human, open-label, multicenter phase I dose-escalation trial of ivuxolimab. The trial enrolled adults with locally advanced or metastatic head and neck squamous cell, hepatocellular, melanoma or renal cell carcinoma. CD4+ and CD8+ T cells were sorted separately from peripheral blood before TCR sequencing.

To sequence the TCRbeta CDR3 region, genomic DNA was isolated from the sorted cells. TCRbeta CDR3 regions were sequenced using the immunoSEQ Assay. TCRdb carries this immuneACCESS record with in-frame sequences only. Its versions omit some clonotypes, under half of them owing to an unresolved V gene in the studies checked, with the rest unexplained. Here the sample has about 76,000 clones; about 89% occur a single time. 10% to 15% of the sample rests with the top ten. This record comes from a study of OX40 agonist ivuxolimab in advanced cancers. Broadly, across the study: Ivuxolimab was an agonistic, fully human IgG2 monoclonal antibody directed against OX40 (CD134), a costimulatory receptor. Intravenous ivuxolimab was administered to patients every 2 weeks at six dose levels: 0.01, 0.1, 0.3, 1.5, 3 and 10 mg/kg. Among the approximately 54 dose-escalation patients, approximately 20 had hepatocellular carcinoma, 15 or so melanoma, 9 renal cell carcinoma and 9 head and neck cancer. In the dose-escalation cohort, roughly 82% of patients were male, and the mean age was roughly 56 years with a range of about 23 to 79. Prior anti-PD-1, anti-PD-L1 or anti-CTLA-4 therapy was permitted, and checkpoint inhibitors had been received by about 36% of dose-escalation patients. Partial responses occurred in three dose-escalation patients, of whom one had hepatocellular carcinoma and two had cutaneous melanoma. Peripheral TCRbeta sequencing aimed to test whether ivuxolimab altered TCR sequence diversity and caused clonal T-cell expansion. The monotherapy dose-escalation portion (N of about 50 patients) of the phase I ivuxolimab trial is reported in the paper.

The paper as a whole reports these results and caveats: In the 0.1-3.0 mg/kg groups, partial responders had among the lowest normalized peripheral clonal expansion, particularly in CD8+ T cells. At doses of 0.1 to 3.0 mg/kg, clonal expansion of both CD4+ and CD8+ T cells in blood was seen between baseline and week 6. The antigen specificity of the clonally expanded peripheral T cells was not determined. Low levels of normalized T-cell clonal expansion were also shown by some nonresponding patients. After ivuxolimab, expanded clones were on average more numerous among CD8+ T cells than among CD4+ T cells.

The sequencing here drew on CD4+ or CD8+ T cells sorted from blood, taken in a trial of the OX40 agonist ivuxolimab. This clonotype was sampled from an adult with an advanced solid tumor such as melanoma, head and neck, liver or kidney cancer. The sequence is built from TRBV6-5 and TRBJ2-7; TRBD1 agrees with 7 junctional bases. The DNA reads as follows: TGTGCCAGCAGTTCCTTACGGCAGGGGGAAAACGAGCAGTACTTC. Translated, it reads CASSSLRQGENEQYF.